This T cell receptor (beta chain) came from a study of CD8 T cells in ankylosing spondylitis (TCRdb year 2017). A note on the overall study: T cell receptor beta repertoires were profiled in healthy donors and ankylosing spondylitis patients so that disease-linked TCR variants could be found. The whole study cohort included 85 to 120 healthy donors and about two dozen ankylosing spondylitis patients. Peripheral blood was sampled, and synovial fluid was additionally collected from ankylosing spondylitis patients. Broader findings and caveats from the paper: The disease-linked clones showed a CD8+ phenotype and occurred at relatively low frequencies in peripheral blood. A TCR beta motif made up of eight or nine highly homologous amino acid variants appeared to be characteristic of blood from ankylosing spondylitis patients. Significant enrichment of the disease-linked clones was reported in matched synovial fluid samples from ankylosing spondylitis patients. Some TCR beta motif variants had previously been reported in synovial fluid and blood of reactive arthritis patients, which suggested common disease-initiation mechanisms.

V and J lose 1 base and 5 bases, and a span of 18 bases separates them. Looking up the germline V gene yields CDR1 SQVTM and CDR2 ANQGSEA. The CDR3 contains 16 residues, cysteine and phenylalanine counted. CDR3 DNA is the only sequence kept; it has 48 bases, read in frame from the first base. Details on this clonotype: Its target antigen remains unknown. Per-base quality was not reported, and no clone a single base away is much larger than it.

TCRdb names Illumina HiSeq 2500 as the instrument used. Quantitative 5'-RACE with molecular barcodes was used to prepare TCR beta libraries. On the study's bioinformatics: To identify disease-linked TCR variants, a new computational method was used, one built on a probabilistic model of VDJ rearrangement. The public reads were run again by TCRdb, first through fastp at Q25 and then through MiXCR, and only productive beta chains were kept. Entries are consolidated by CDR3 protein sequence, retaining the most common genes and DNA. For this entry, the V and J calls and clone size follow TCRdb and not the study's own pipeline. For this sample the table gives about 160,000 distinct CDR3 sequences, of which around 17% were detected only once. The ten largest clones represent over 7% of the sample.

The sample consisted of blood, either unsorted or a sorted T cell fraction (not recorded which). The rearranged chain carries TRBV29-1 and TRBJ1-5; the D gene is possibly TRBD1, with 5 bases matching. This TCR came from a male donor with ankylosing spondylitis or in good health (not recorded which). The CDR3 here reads CSVEGGKGDQHQPQHF. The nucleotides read TGCAGCGTTGAAGGGGGAAAAGGGGATCAACATCAGCCCCAGCATTTT. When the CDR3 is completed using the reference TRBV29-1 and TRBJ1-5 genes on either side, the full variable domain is SAVISQKPSRDICQRGTSLTIQCQVDSQVTMMFWYRQQPGQSLTLIATANQGSEATYESGFVIDKFPISRPNLTFSTLTVSNMSPEDSSIYLCSVEGGKGDQHQPQHFGDGTRLSIL.